This TCR beta chain was documented in a study of T cell responses to AZD1222 COVID-19 vaccine (dated by TCRdb to the early 2020s). Regarding the research as a whole: AZD1222 recipients with second doses at about 4 weeks or about 12 weeks were pooled, because spike-specific TCR depth and breadth did not differ between schedules. Trial participants were enrolled by age into 18-55, 56-69 and 70-plus year subgroups, with around 140, 26 and 57 TCR-sequenced participants respectively. A total of around 240 trial participants underwent TCR sequencing, of whom 200 to 220 had received two doses of AZD1222 and roughly 26 had received two doses of the MenACWY control vaccine.

The trim is 2 bases for V and 8 bases for J, with a gap of 15 bases between the germline ends. Via the germline V gene, CDR1 is MDHEN and CDR2 SYDVKM. There are 15 amino acids in the CDR3, from cysteine to phenylalanine inclusive. Only CDR3 DNA is held: 45 bases, read in frame from base 1. The time point label corresponds to: baseline before first vaccination. Samples from vaccinated people were obtained from the UK trials COV001 and COV002, which included a single-blind randomized controlled phase 2/3 trial of AZD1222 (ChAdOx1 nCoV-19) in healthy adults. For TCRbeta chain sequencing, PBMC samples from trial participants were taken at day 0 and at day 28 after the second dose. The CDR3 regions of human TCRbeta chains were subjected to immunosequencing. As for the authors' bioinformatics: TCRs in the repertoires were compared against a reference library of SARS-CoV-2-specific TCRs that had been generated with the MIRA antigen-specificity platform. Breadth was defined as the fraction of unique TCRs that were SARS-CoV-2-associated. Depth was defined as the fraction of total T cells that were SARS-CoV-2-associated. Using the MIRA data, every spike-specific TCR was mapped to the spike region that the TCR reacted to and assigned to either a CD4 or a CD8 class. Log10-transformed breadth and depth values were compared by one-way ANOVA with Sidak's multiple comparisons tests. Entries here come from immuneACCESS through TCRdb and include only in-frame sequences with V and J called. Some clones fail to appear in such tables; in the studies checked, an unresolved V gene covers under half of the shortfall, and the cause of the remainder is unknown. The V and J calls and clone size are taken from that table; D and trimming were inferred from the DNA. For this sample there are 90,000 to 100,000 clones; more than 85% appear just once. Together, the top ten hold under 8.5% of the sample.

Study-level results and caveats: Vaccine-associated CD4 TCRs spanned the whole spike protein, with dominant responses in regions 160-218 and 743-854. A significant rise in spike-specific TCR breadth and depth was observed after two AZD1222 doses relative to day 0 and relative to MenACWY recipients. In the small 56-69-year group, the increase in depth fell short of significance, most likely because of low power. Conclusions about previously exposed vaccinees are limited because only a handful of AZD1222 recipients were SARS-CoV-2 seropositive at baseline. Reportedly, almost half of the unique spike-specific TCRs recognized epitopes lying outside the regions that are mutated in the B.1.351 and B.1.1.7 variants. No day 14 peak-response samples were available, so repertoires were characterized only after the peak T cell response. Participants were mostly white British and included more females than males, and it was suggested by the authors that clonal diversity may have been underestimated.

This clone is a singleton in its sample. This clone's antigen is unknown. Base-call qualities are not available, and no considerably larger clone is one nucleotide away. This TCR derives from an adult in good health. The rearranged chain carries TRBV28 and TRBJ1-4; the D gene is possibly TRBD1, with 5 bases matching. The starting material was peripheral blood, obtained on day 0 of AZD1222 vaccination. The nucleotides are TGTGCCAGCAGTTTAATTCCAGGGTCAGGCGAAAAACTGTTTTTT. This encodes CASSLIPGSGEKLFF. With the rest looked up from the reference TRBV28 and TRBJ1-4 genes rather than sequenced, the full variable domain is DVKVTQSSRYLVKRTGEKVFLECVQDMDHENMFWYRQDPGLGLRLIYFSYDVKMKEKGDIPEGYSVSREKKERFSLILESASTNQTSMYLCASSLIPGSGEKLFFGSGTQLSVL.